The 8 T cell receptor beta chains below come from one sample, sequenced in a study of quantifying T cell responses using KT2 cells. The overall study: RNA was reverse transcribed with TCR alpha and beta constant-region primers.

An oligo carrying a UMI was ligated to the cDNA 3' end. An equimolar mix of RC1.1 and RC1.2 primed the beta chain across TRBC1 and TRBC2. TCRdb itself ran the UMI-ligation and nested PCR reads through MiXCR, one entry per CDR3 protein. The data show about 30,000 distinct CDR3 sequences, with 7.3% seen just once and around a sixth held by the top ten. Sample: PBMCs spiked with cells of the T cell clone KT2. These TCRs come from a human donor.

This clonotype was counted many times. The DNA of the CDR3 is TGTGCCAGCAGTTCCCCTACTTACAGCGGGGGTGCTTACAATGAGCAGTTCTTC. This encodes CASSSPTYSGGAYNEQFF. The chain couples TRBV7-9 to TRBJ2-1, with 8 bases identical to TRBD2. The CDR3 extends over 18 amino acids. The V segment lost 6 bases and the J segment 4 bases; nucleotides outside the gene matches: 17. The germline V gene has CDR1 SEHNR and CDR2 FQNEAQ (reference sequence).

This clonotype was observed a handful of times. This chain joins TRBV7-2 and TRBJ2-4, with TRBD2 matching 15 bases. Losses at the gene ends were 4 bases for V and 6 bases for J; bases not matched to a gene: 4. Germline V gene lookup returns CDR1 SGHTA and CDR2 FQGNSA. The CDR3 extends over 16 amino acids. The CDR3 protein is CASSSRTSGGVNIQYF. The CDR3 DNA sequence: TGTGCCAGCAGCTCGCGGACTAGCGGGGGGGTAAACATTCAGTACTTC.

This clonotype was seen at least ten times. CDR3 protein: CSARERLASEQYF. The CDR3 DNA is TGCAGTGCTAGAGAGCGACTAGCCTCCGAGCAGTACTTC. V usage is TRBV20-1 and J usage is TRBJ2-7, with 7 bases aligning to TRBD2. This CDR3 has 13 amino acids. Germline lookup yields CDR1 DFQATT and CDR2 SNEGSKA (reference sequence). V trimming: 0 bases; J trimming: 6 bases; junction bases outside the gene matches: 5.

As to this clonotype: A read error may account for a junction end that differs from germline. The CDR3 nucleotides read TGCAGTGCAAGAGTCGGGGGGGCGATGAACACTGAAGCTTTCTTT. Amino acids: CSARVGGAMNTEAFF. The rearrangement joins TRBV20-1 to TRBJ1-1; possibly TRBD1 for D (6 bases). The CDR3 is 15 amino acids. Germline lookup yields CDR1 DFQATT and CDR2 SNEGSKA (reference sequence).

The rearrangement links TRBV19 to TRBJ1-5; D unclear. CDR1 is LNHDA, CDR2 SQIVND, per germline (reference sequence). The CDR3 is 13 residues long. V was clipped by 6 bases and J by 6 bases, with 12 bases between them. The CDR3 nucleotides are TGTGCCAGTAGGTCGCGCACGGCTCAGCCCCAGCATTTT. Residues: CASRSRTAQPQHF.

The chain carries TRBV2 and TRBJ2-1, with 9 bases that match TRBD2. The CDR3 is made up of 13 amino acids. Trimming cost V 8 bases and J 5 bases; bases outside gene matches: 4. CDR1 and CDR2 (germline): SNHLY, FYNNEI. For the CDR3, the DNA is TGTGCCAGCGCTAGCGGGATTGACAATGAGCAGTTCTTC. Translation gives CASASGIDNEQFF.

There are a few counts of this clonotype. This CDR3 is CASHKGSGTSQGGYTF. CDR3 coding DNA: TGTGCCAGTCATAAGGGGTCAGGGACCTCTCAGGGTGGCTACACCTTC. V is TRBV2 and J is TRBJ1-2; D may be TRBD1 (5 bases). The CDR3 covers 16 residues. Trimming cost V 9 bases and J 7 bases, with 27 bases left between them. CDR1 and CDR2 (germline): SNHLY, FYNNEI.

The CDR3 region has the DNA TGTGCCAGCAGCTGGGGGGCAGGCACAGATACGCAGTATTTT. Translation: CASSWGAGTDTQYF. This chain uses TRBV7-6 with TRBJ2-3, with D perhaps TRBD1 or TRBD2 (6 bases each). The CDR3 is 14 amino acids. Germline CDR1 reads SGHVS; CDR2 reads FNYEAQ. Trimming took off 4 bases at V and 1 base at J, with 9 bases between the two ends.